Included here is one T cell receptor beta chain sequence, with context. The antigen remains unidentified. The primer mix had 60 Vbeta and 13 Jbeta primers. The method was immunoSEQ multiplex PCR; TCRdb's version includes in-frame clones alone and lacks a portion of them. The data contain 150,000 or so clones, approximately 83% of them singletons. This specimen belongs to a study of cytomegalovirus exposure and HLA in healthy donors. Germline V gene lookup returns CDR1 MDHEN and CDR2 SYDVKM. The CDR3 has 15 amino acids. Deletions cut 1 base from V and 2 bases from J, with 11 bases between. Study-level results: Later analysis showed TCR association rates varying by HLA locus, highest for DRB1 and lowest for HLA-C. The study carried out a later analysis of TCR beta sequences. It associated roughly 17,000 of them with specific HLA alleles at a false discovery rate of 0.05. A link between a missense DCLRE1C variant and TCR beta V- and J-gene trimming emerged from a later analysis.

This sequence originates from a young man in good health and CMV-seropositive. The rearrangement uses TRBV28 and TRBJ1-1; D not certain. The specimen was PBMCs. The CDR3 sequence: CASSLYLGFNTEAFF. The CDR3 nucleotides are TGTGCCAGCAGTTTATATCTCGGGTTTAACACTGAAGCTTTCTTT. Full variable domain (outside the CDR3, taken from reference TRBV28 and TRBJ1-1): DVKVTQSSRYLVKRTGEKVFLECVQDMDHENMFWYRQDPGLGLRLIYFSYDVKMKEKGDIPEGYSVSREKKERFSLILESASTNQTSMYLCASSLYLGFNTEAFFGQGTRLTVV.